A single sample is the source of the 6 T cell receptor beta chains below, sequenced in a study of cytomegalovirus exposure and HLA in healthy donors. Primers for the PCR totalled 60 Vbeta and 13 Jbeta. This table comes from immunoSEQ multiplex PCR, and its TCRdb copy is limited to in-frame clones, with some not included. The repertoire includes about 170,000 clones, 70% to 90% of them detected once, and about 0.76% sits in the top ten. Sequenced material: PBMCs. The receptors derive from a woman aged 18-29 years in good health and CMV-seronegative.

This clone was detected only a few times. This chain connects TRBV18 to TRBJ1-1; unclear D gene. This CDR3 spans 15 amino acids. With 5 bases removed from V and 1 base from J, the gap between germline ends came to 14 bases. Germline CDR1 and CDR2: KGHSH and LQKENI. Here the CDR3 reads CASSTTVSGNTEAFF. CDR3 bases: TGTGCCAGCTCAACCACAGTTTCAGGGAACACTGAAGCTTTCTTT.

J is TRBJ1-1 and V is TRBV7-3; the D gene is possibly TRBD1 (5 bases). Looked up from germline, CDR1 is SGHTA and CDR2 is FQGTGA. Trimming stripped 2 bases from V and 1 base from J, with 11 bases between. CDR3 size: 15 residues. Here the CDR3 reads CASSLFRTPNTEAFF. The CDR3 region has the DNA TGTGCCAGCAGCTTATTCCGGACACCGAACACTGAAGCTTTCTTT.

The CDR3 loop reads CASSPQGPSSYEQYF. Written as DNA, the CDR3 is TGTGCCAGCAGTCCCCAGGGGCCGAGCTCCTACGAGCAGTACTTC. This chain joins TRBV28 and TRBJ2-5; D possibly corresponds to TRBD1 (6 bases). The assigned J gene may be wrong: the sequence end matches TRBJ2-7 better. This CDR3 is 15 amino acids long. Looked up from germline, CDR1 is MDHEN and CDR2 is SYDVKM.

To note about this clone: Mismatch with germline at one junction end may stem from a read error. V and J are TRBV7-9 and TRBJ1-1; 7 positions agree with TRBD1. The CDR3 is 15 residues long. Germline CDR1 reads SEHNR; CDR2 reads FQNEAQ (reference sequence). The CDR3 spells CSSSLAGGVNTEAFF. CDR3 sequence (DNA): TGTTCCAGCAGCTTAGCAGGGGGAGTAAACACTGAAGCTTTCTTT.

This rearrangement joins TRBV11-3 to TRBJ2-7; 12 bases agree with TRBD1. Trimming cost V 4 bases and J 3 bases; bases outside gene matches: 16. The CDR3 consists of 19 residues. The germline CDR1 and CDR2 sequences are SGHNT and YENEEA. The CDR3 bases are TGTGCCAGCAGCTATAGGGACAGGGGGCCCAAGCACCCTCTCTACGAGCAGTACTTC. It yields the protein CASSYRDRGPKHPLYEQYF.

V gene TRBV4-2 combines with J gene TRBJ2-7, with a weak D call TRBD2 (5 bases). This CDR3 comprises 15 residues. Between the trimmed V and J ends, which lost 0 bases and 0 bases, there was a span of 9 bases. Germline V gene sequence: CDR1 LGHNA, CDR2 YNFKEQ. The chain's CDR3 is CASSQEQGSSYEQYF. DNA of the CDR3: TGTGCCAGCAGCCAAGAACAAGGGAGCTCCTACGAGCAGTACTTC.